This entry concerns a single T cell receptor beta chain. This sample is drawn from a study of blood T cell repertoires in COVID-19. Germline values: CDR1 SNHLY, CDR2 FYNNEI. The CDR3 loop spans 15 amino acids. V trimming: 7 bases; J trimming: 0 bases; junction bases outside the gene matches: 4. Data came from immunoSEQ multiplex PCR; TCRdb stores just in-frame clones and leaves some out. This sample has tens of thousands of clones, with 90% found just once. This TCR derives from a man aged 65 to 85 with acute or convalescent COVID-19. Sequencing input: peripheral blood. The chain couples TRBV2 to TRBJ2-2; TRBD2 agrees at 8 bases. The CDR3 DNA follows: TGTGCCAGCAAACTAGCGGAGACGAACACCGGGGAGCTGTTTTTT. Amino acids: CASKLAETNTGELFF.